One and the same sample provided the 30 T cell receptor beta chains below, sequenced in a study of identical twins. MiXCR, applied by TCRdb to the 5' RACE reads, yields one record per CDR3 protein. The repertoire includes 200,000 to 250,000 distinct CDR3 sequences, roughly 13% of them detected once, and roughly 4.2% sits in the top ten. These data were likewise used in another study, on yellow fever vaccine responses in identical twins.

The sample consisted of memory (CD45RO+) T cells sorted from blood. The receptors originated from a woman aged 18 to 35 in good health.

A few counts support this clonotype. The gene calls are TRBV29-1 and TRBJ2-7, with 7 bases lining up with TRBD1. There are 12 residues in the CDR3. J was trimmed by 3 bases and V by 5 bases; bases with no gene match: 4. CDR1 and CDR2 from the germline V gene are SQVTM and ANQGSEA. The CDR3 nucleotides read TGCAGCGTTTCCCGGGACAGCTACGAGCAGTACTTC. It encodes CSVSRDSYEQYF.

CDR3 DNA: TGTGCCAGCAGCTCCTCCTCGGGGAGCCAAGAGACCCAGTACTTC. It encodes CASSSSSGSQETQYF. This chain uses TRBV7-2 with TRBJ2-5; possible D gene TRBD2, 5 bases. The CDR3 loop spans 15 amino acids. The ends were cut back, 4 bases at V and 1 base at J, with 13 bases in the middle. In germline, CDR1 is SGHTA, CDR2 FQGNSA.

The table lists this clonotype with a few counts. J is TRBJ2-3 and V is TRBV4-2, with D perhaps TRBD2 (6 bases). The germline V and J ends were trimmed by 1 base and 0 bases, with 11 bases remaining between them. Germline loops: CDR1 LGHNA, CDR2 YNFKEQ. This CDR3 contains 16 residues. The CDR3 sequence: CASSQVAGTSTDTQYF. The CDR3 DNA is TGTGCCAGCAGCCAAGTGGCGGGGACTAGCACAGATACGCAGTATTTT.

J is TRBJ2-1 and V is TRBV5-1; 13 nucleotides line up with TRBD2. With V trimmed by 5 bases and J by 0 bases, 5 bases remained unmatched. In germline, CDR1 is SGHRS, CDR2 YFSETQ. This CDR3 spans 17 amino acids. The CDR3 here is CASRGLAGATSYNEQFF. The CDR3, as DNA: TGCGCCAGCAGAGGACTAGCGGGAGCCACCTCCTACAATGAGCAGTTCTTC. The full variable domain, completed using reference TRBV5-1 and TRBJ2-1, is KAGVTQTPRYLIKTRGQQVTLSCSPISGHRSVSWYQQTPGQGLQFLFEYFSETQRNKGNFPGRFSGRQFSNSRSEMNVSTLELGDSALYLCASRGLAGATSYNEQFFGPGTRLTVL.

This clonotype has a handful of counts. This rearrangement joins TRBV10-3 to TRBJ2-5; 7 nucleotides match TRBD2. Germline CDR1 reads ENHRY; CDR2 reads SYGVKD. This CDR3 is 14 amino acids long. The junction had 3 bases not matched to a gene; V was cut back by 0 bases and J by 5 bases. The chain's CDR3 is CAISESRGSETQYF. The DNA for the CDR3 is TGTGCCATCAGTGAGTCGCGGGGGAGCGAGACCCAGTACTTC.

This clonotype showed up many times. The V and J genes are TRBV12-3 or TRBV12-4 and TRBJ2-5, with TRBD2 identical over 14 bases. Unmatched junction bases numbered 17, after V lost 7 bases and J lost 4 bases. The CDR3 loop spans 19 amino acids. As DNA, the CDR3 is TGTGCCAGCACCCCCTTTGGGACTAGCGGGAGTAAGTTGGGAGAGACCCAGTACTTC. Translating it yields CASTPFGTSGSKLGETQYF.

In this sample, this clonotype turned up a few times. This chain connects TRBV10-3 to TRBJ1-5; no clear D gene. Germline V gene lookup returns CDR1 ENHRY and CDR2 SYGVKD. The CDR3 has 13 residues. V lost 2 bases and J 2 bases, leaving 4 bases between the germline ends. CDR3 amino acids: CAISETGNQPQHF. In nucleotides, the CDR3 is TGTGCCATCAGTGAGACAGGCAATCAGCCCCAGCATTTT.

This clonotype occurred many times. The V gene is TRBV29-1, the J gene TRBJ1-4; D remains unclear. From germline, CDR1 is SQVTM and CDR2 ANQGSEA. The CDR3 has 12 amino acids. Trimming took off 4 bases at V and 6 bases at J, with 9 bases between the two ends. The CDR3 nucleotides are TGCAGCGTTGTCAGCTCTGATGAAAAACTGTTTTTT. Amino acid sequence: CSVVSSDEKLFF.

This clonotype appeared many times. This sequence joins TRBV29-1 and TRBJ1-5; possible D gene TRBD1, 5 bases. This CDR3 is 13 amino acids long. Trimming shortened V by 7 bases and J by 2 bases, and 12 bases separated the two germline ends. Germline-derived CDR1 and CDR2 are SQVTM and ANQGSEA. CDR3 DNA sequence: TGCAGCGCCCAGACAGCCGGCAATCAGCCCCAGCATTTT. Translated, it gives CSAQTAGNQPQHF. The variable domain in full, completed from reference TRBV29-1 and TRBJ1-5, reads SAVISQKPSRDICQRGTSLTIQCQVDSQVTMMFWYRQQPGQSLTLIATANQGSEATYESGFVIDKFPISRPNLTFSTLTVSNMSPEDSSIYLCSAQTAGNQPQHFGDGTRLSIL.

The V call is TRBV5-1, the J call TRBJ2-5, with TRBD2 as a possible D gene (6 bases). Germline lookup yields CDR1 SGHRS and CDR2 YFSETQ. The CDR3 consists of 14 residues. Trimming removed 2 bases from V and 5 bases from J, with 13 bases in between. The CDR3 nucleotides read TGCGCCAGCAGCTTTGGGCGGGGTGAGGAGACCCAGTACTTC. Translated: CASSFGRGEETQYF.

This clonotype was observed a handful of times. The CDR3 protein is CASSLGGRAETQYF. CDR3 coding DNA: TGTGCCAGCAGTTTGGGCGGGAGGGCAGAGACCCAGTACTTC. The rearrangement joins TRBV28 to TRBJ2-5; TRBD2 aligns across 9 bases. The CDR3 spans 14 residues. Germline values: CDR1 MDHEN, CDR2 SYDVKM. V trimming: 3 bases; J trimming: 4 bases; junction bases outside the gene matches: 3.

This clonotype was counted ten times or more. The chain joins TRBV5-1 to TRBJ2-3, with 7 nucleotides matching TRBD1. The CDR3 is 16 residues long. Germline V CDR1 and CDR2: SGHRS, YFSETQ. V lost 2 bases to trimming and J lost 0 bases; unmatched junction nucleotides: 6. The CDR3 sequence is CASSFQPGQSTDTQYF. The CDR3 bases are TGCGCCAGCAGCTTCCAACCGGGACAGAGCACAGATACGCAGTATTTT.

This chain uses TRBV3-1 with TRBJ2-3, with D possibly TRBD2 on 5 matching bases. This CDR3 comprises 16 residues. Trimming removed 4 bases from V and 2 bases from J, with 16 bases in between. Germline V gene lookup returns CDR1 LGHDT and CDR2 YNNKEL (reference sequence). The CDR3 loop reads CASSPEGLRATDTQYF. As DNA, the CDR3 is TGTGCCAGCAGCCCTGAGGGCTTAAGAGCCACAGATACGCAGTATTTT.

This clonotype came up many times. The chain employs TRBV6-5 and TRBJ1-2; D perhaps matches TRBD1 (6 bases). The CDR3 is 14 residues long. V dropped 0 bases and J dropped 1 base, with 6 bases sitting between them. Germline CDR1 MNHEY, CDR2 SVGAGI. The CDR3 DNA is TGTGCCAGCAGTTACTCGGGACATAACTATGGCTACACCTTC. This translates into CASSYSGHNYGYTF.

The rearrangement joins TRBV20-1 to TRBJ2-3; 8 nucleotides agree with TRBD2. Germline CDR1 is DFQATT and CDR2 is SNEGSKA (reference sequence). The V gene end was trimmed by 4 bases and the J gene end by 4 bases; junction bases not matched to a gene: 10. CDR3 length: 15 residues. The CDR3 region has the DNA TGCAGTGCTACCCACCGGACTAGCAAGGCAGATACGCAGTATTTT. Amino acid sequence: CSATHRTSKADTQYF.

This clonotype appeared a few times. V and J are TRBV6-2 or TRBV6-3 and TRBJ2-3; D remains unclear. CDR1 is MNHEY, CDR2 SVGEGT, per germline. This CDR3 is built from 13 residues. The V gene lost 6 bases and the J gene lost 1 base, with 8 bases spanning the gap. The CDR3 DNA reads TGTGCCAGCAGAGTAGTAGGCACAGATACGCAGTATTTT. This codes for CASRVVGTDTQYF.

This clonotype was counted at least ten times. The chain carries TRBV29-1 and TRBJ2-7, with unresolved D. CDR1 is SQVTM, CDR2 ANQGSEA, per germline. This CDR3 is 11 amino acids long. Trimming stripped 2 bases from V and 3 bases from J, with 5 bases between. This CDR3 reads CSVEMGYEQYF. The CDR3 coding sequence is TGCAGCGTTGAAATGGGCTACGAGCAGTACTTC.

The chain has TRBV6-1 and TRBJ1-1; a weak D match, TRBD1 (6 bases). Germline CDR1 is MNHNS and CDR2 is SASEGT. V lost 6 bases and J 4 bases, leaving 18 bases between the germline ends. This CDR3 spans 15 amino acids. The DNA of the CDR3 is TGTGCCAGCAGACTGTCGGAGGGGGGCATCACTGAAGCTTTCTTT. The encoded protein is CASRLSEGGITEAFF.

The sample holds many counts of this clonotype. This CDR3 reads CASSPTRQGGTEAFF. CDR3 coding DNA: TGTGCCAGCAGCCCTACTAGACAGGGTGGCACTGAAGCTTTCTTT. This rearrangement joins TRBV12-3 or TRBV12-4 to TRBJ1-1, with 7 bases identical to TRBD1. V trimming: 6 bases; J trimming: 4 bases; junction bases outside the gene matches: 11. This CDR3 contains 15 residues.

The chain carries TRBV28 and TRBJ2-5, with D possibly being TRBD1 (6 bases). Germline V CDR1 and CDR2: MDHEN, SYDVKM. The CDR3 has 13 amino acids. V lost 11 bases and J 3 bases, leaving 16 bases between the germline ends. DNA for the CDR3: TGTGCCGCCGCTGGCAGGGACAAAGAGACCCAGTACTTC. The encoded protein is CAAAGRDKETQYF.

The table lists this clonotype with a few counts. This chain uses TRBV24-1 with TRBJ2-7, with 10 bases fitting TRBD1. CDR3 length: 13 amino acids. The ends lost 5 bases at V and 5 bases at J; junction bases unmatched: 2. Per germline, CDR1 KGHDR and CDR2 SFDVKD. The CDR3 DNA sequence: TGTGCCACCAGTGTGACAGGGGGCCACGAGCAGTACTTC. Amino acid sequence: CATSVTGGHEQYF.

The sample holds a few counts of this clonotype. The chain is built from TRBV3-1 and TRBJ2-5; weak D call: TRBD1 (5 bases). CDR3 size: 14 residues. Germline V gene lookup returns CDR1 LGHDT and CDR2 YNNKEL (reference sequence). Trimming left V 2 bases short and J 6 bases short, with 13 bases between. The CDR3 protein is CASSQSLRVKTQYF. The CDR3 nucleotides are TGTGCCAGCAGCCAATCACTCAGGGTGAAGACCCAGTACTTC.

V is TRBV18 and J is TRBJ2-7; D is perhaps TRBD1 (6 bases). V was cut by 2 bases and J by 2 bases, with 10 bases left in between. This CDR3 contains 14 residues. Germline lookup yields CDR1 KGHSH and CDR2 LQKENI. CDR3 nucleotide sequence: TGTGCCAGCTCACCAACCCGGGACACCTACGAGCAGTACTTC. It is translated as CASSPTRDTYEQYF.

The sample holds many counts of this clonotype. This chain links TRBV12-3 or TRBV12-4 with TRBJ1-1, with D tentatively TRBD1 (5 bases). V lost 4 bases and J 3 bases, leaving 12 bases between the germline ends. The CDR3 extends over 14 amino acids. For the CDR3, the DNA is TGTGCCAGCAGTTCCTTAACAGGTTACACTGAAGCTTTCTTT. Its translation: CASSSLTGYTEAFF.

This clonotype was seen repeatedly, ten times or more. The CDR3 loop reads CASSPRGSYQETQYF. The CDR3 DNA sequence: TGTGCCAGCAGCCCGCGAGGCAGCTACCAAGAGACCCAGTACTTC. This chain links TRBV11-1 with TRBJ2-5; D is unresolved. Germline V CDR1 and CDR2: SGHAT, FQDESV (reference sequence). V was trimmed by 5 bases and J by 0 bases, leaving 13 bases between them. CDR3 length: 15 residues.

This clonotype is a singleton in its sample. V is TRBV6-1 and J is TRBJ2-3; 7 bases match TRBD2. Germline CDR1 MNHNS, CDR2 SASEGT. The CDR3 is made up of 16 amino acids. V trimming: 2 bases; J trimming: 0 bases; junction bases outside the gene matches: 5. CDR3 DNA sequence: TGTGCCAGCAGTGAACTCCTAGCGGACAGCACAGATACGCAGTATTTT. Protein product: CASSELLADSTDTQYF.

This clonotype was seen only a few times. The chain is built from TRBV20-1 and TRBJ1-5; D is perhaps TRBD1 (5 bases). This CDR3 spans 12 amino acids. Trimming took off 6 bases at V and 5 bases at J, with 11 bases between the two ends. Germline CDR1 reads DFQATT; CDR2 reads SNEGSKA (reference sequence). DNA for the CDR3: TGCAGTGCAGGGGATAAACATCAGCCCCAGCATTTT. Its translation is CSAGDKHQPQHF.

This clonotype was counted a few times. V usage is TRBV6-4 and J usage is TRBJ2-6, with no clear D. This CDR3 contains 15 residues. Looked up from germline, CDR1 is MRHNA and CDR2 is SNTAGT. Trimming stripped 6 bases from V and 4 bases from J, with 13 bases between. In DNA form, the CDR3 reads TGTGCCAGCAGCGAAGGACCTCTGGGGGCCAACGTCCTGACTTTC. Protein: CASSEGPLGANVLTF.

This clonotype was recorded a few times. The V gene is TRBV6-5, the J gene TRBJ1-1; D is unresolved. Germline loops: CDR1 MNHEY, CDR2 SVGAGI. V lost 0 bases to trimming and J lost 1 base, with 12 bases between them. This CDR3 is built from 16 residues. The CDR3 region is CASSYSSTAENTEAFF. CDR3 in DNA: TGTGCCAGCAGTTACTCGAGTACAGCCGAGAACACTGAAGCTTTCTTT.

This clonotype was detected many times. The CDR3 spells CASRTSGGLEQYF. The CDR3 DNA follows: TGTGCCAGCCGAACTAGCGGGGGACTCGAGCAGTACTTC. The chain links TRBV7-8 to TRBJ2-7, with 11 bases that match TRBD2. The V gene's germline CDR1 is SGHVS and CDR2 FQNEAQ. This CDR3 contains 13 residues. V gave up 8 bases and J gave up 6 bases; unmatched junction bases: 6.